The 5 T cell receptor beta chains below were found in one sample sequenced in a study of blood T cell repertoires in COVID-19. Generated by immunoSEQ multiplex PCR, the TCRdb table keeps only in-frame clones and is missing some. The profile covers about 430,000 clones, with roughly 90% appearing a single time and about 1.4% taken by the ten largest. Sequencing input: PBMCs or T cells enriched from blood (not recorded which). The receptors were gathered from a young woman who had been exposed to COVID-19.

The CDR3 spells CATLTGWNSPLHF. Here the CDR3 DNA reads TGTGCCACATTGACAGGGTGGAATTCACCCCTCCACTTT. The chain is built from TRBV6-1 and TRBJ1-6, with 7 bases that match TRBD1. The CDR3 is 13 amino acids. V dropped 10 bases and J dropped 7; count of bases not matched to a gene: 7. Looked up from germline, CDR1 is MNHNS and CDR2 is SASEGT.

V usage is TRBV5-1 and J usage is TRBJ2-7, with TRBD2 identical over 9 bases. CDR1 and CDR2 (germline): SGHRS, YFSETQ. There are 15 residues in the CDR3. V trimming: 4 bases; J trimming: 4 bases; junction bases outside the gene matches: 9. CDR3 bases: TGCGCCAGCAGCATATCCGGGACTAGCCCTTACGAGCAGTACTTC. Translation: CASSISGTSPYEQYF.

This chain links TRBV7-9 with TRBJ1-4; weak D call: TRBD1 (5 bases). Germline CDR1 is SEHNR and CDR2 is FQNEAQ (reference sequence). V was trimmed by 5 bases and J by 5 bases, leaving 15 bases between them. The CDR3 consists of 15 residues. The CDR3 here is CASSPRTGGNEKLFF. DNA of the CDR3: TGTGCCAGCAGCCCACGGACGGGGGGGAATGAAAAACTGTTTTTT.

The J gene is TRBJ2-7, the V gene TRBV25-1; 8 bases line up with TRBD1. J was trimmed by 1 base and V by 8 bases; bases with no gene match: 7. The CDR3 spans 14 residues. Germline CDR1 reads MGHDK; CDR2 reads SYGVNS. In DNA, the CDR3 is TGTGCCAGCGGGGGACAGGCTCCTTCCTACGAGCAGTACTTC. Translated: CASGGQAPSYEQYF.

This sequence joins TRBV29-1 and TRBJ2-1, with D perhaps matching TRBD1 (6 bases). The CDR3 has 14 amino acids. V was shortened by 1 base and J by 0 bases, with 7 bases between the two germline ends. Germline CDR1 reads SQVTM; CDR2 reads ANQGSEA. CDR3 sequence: CSVEGDISYNEQFF. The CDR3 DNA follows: TGCAGCGTTGAAGGGGACATCTCCTACAATGAGCAGTTCTTC.